This T cell receptor (beta chain) comes out of a study of T cell responses to AZD1222 COVID-19 vaccine. The CDR3 is 16 amino acids. Trimming at V came to 1 base and at J to 3 bases, leaving 3 bases not matched to a gene. CDR1 is MDHEN and CDR2 is SYDVKM in the germline V gene. Profiling relied on immunoSEQ multiplex PCR, and the TCRdb table lists in-frame clones only, not all of them. Among about 48,000 clones listed, 80% to 90% were seen once. The receptor was isolated from an adult who received the AZD1222 COVID-19 vaccine. V usage is TRBV28 and J usage is TRBJ2-1, with 10 bases identical to TRBD2. Sequencing was performed on peripheral blood, taken 28 days after the second AZD1222 dose. The CDR3 protein is CASSLLWTSGYNEQFF. CDR3 DNA: TGTGCCAGCAGTTTATTATGGACTAGCGGCTACAATGAGCAGTTCTTC.